This T cell receptor (beta chain) was recorded in a study of T-cell reconstitution after alpha-beta-depleted transplantation in children. General observations from the study: It was newly produced T cells that mostly accounted for T-cell counts and diversity one year after transplant. There were reportedly several hundred expanded graft clones from which alpha-beta T cells came about two months after transplant.

This clonotype was picked up many times. Its antigen is unknown. Per germline, CDR1 MDHEN and CDR2 SYDVKM. The V end lost 3 bases, the J end lost 8 bases, and 14 bases lay between the germline ends. There are 15 residues in the CDR3. Unique molecular identifiers were incorporated into the prepared TCRbeta library. TCRdb redid the calling of the PCR reads with MiXCR, one entry per CDR3 protein. This table has 350,000 to 500,000 distinct CDR3 sequences, roughly 43% appearing once. The V gene is TRBV28, the J gene TRBJ1-6; D unclear. The sequence came from a girl aged 2 to 9 with aplastic anemia, due to receive a stem cell transplant. The specimen was PBMCs, collected before TCRalphabeta/CD19-depleted stem cell transplant. As DNA, the CDR3 is TGTGCCAGCAGTTTTCTGACAAAAGGGCATTCACCCCTCCACTTT. Translated: CASSFLTKGHSPLHF.